This T cell receptor (beta chain) was profiled in a study of identical twins. TCRdb passed the 5' RACE reads through MiXCR, listing each CDR3 protein once. In the table there are about 300,000 distinct CDR3 sequences, roughly 12% of which are singletons. This CDR3 has 15 residues. J was trimmed by 8 bases and V by 0 bases; bases with no gene match: 9. Germline lookup yields CDR1 SGHDT and CDR2 YYEEEE. These same data were also listed under a study on yellow fever vaccine responses in identical twins.

Sequencing used CD8+ T cells sorted from blood. The chain couples TRBV5-6 to TRBJ1-2, with 8 positions matching TRBD1. The sequence came from a woman under 30 in good health. The CDR3 is CASSLDGQGLGGYTF. DNA of the CDR3: TGTGCCAGCAGCTTGGACGGACAGGGACTTGGGGGCTACACCTTC.